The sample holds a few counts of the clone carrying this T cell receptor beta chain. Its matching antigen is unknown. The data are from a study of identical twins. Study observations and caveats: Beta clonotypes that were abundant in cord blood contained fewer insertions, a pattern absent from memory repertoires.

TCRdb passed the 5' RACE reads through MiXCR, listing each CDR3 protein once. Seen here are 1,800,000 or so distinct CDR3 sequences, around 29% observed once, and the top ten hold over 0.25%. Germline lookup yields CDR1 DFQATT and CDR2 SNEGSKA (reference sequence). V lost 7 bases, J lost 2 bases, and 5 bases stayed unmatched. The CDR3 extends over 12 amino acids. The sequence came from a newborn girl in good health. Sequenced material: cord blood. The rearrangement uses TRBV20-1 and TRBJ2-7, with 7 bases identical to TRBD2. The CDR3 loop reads CSGASGPYEQYF. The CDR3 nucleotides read TGCAGTGGAGCTAGCGGTCCCTACGAGCAGTACTTC.